This entry is about one T cell receptor (beta chain). Its antigen remains unidentified. Per-base qualities were not stored, and no clone one base away is much larger. The CDR3 holds 15 amino acids from the cysteine to the phenylalanine. Kept here is only the CDR3 DNA, which spans 45 bases and is read in frame from base 1. The V and J ends are trimmed by 1 base and 7 bases, leaving 17 bases between them. The method behind the library was PCR. The instrument was an Illumina HiSeq 2500. TCR library preparation used molecular barcoding, with unique molecular identifiers applied to normalize quantification of the TCRbeta repertoire. Starting from the raw public reads, TCRdb applied fastp trimming at Q25, assembled clones with MiXCR and retained in-frame beta chains. Rows merge per CDR3 protein into single entries with the most common DNA and genes. This sample comprises about 870,000 distinct CDR3 sequences, around 17% of them detected only once. Jointly, the top ten make up approximately 5% of the sample.

This sample is part of a study of T-cell reconstitution after alpha-beta-depleted transplantation in children (dated by TCRdb to 2016 to 2018). About the investigation overall: Using TCR repertoire profiling, the study followed T-cell immune reconstitution in a quantitative way in children after TCRalphabeta/CD19-depleted allogeneic hematopoietic cell transplantation.

The treatment or condition label on this specimen signifies: allogeneic hematopoietic cell transplantation with graft depleted of TCRalphabeta T cells and CD19 B cells. The transplant recipients were children given TCRalphabeta/CD19-depleted allogeneic hematopoietic cell grafts. Points the paper makes about the study in general: Apparently early alphabetaT-cell count recovery about two months after transplant reportedly relied on only several hundred rapidly expanded clones derived from non-depleted graft cells. In some patients, the high TCRbeta diversity seen at day 60 was put down to recipient T cells and intrathymic progenitors that had survived conditioning. Hyperexpanded clone frequencies declined over subsequent months; after one year, T-cell counts and TCRbeta diversity were mostly attributed to newly produced T cells.

The receptor chain draws on TRBV12-3 or TRBV12-4 and TRBJ2-7, with the D gene too uncertain to name. The receptor's source is a male patient between 10 and 17 years old who had a stem cell transplant for acute lymphoblastic leukemia, so the T cells may come from the graft donor. The material sequenced was PBMCs, mostly from graft donor cells, taken 360 days after TCRalphabeta/CD19-depleted stem cell transplant. At the DNA level, the sequence is TGTGCCAGCAGTTTAGTGGAGAACCCCTATAGGGAGCAGTACTTC. Protein translation: CASSLVENPYREQYF.